One and the same sample provided the 5 T cell receptor beta chains below, sequenced in a study of blood T cell repertoires in COVID-19. The repertoire was sequenced with immunoSEQ multiplex PCR; TCRdb's copy has only in-frame clones and lacks some. The table has some 140,000 clones, roughly 83% seen once. Material: peripheral blood. The receptors shown here come from a woman aged 55-70 years with COVID-19, enrolled during active disease.

The chain is built from TRBV6-1 and TRBJ1-6, with 8 bases matching TRBD1. The CDR3 covers 17 residues. The germline V gene encodes CDR1 MNHNS and CDR2 SASEGT. Trimming took 4 bases from V and 2 from J; bases not matched to a gene: 7. In nucleotides, the CDR3 is TGTGCCAGCAGTGGGGGGCAGGGGGCCACCTATAATTCACCCCTCCACTTT. It specifies CASSGGQGATYNSPLHF.

Concerning this clone itself: Compared with germline, one end of the junction differs, possibly owing to a read error. The chain combines TRBV5-6 with TRBJ2-1; no firm D call. The CDR3 covers 11 residues. The germline V gene encodes CDR1 SGHDT and CDR2 YYEEEE. In DNA, the CDR3 is TGTGCCAGCAGGTTGGGCGTTGAGCAGTTCTTC. This codes for CASRLGVEQFF.

The table lists this clone with a count of one. The V and J genes are TRBV27 and TRBJ1-1, with 8 bases identical to TRBD1. CDR1 is MNHEY, CDR2 SMNVEV, per germline (reference sequence). The V gene end was trimmed by 6 bases and the J gene end by 4 bases; junction bases not matched to a gene: 13. The CDR3 runs 16 residues. The CDR3 is CASSPTGEVDITEAFF. The CDR3 nucleotides read TGTGCCAGCAGCCCGACAGGGGAGGTTGACATCACTGAAGCTTTCTTT.

The rearrangement links TRBV3-1 (or the pseudogene TRBV3-2) to TRBJ1-2; no definite D call. Trimming left V 3 bases short and J 1 base short, with 9 bases between. This CDR3 is built from 14 residues. CDR1 and CDR2 (germline): LGHDT, YNNKEL (reference sequence). The CDR3 loop is CASSQGGLNYGYTF. The CDR3 nucleotides are TGTGCCAGCAGCCAGGGCGGGCTTAACTATGGCTACACCTTC.

V usage is TRBV6-6 and J usage is TRBJ1-4, with TRBD1 matching 9 bases. Looked up from germline, CDR1 is MNHNY and CDR2 is SVGAGI (reference sequence). V was pared by 2 bases and J by 7 bases, with 8 bases of the junction left unmatched. This CDR3 has 16 residues. Written as DNA, the CDR3 is TGTGCCAGCAGTTACGACCCCGGGACAGGGAGTGAAAAACTGTTTTTT. As protein: CASSYDPGTGSEKLFF.